A single sample gave rise to the 5 T cell receptor beta chains below, sequenced in a study of shared clonotypes between healthy human individuals. Generated by immunoSEQ multiplex PCR, the TCRdb table keeps only in-frame clones and is missing some. Of some 1,400,000 clones in the sample, roughly 96% are singletons; the top ten hold roughly 1.2%. The sample comprised naive CD4+ T cells sorted from blood. Subset in this sample: CD45RA+ positively selected. These receptors were collected from a man aged 25 to 40 in good health.

Of note for this clone: Sequence at one end of the junction differs from germline and may be a read error. The chain employs TRBV6-1 and TRBJ2-7; weak D call: TRBD1 (6 bases). The CDR3 has 11 amino acids. The V gene's germline CDR1 is MNHNS and CDR2 SASEGT. Written as DNA, the CDR3 is TGTGCCAGCAGTGAATTGAGACAGGCCTTATTC. This gives the protein CASSELRQALF.

This chain joins TRBV6-4 and TRBJ2-1; TRBD2 agrees at 9 bases. Germline V gives CDR1 MRHNA, CDR2 SNTAGT. The CDR3 is 15 residues long. Unmatched junction bases numbered 2, after V lost 3 bases and J lost 2 bases. The CDR3 sequence: CASSEVAGAYNEQFF. CDR3 in DNA: TGTGCCAGCAGTGAGGTAGCGGGAGCCTACAATGAGCAGTTCTTC.

In DNA, the CDR3 is TGTGCCAGCAGTACGATACAGGGGGGCTACGAGCAGTACTTC. It codes for CASSTIQGGYEQYF. The gene calls are TRBV6-1 and TRBJ2-7, with 8 bases fitting TRBD1. Germline loops: CDR1 MNHNS, CDR2 SASEGT. This CDR3 has 14 amino acids. V shed 5 bases and J 3 bases; nucleotides not matched to a gene: 6.

The V call is TRBV29-1, the J call TRBJ1-4; 7 bases are a match to TRBD1. CDR3 size: 14 residues. Germline trimming cut 0 bases from V and 7 bases from J; bases unmatched to any gene: 5. In germline, CDR1 is SQVTM, CDR2 ANQGSEA. In DNA, the CDR3 is TGCAGCGTTGAAGACGTCCAGGGGGGTGAAAAACTGTTTTTT. This gives the protein CSVEDVQGGEKLFF.

Regarding this clone: Additional DNA sequences in this sample encode the identical CDR3. The chain employs TRBV28 and TRBJ2-7; D is ambiguous. Trimming cost V 5 bases and J 2 bases, with 4 bases left between them. The germline CDR1 and CDR2 sequences are MDHEN and SYDVKM. This CDR3 has 11 residues. CDR3 region: CASSLAYEQYF. CDR3 DNA sequence: TGTGCCAGCAGTCTCGCCTACGAGCAGTACTTC.